This T cell receptor (beta chain) was sequenced in a study of a mutant IDH1 vaccine in newly diagnosed glioma. Across the whole study: The study started vaccination 4-6 weeks after radiotherapy alone, or with temozolomide cycles.

Using immunoSEQ multiplex PCR, the repertoire was profiled, and TCRdb retains in-frame clones only, with some absent. The repertoire consists of 32,000 or so clones, with approximately 86% occurring once and the leading ten covering more than 2.5%. The germline V gene encodes CDR1 MNHEY and CDR2 SVGAGI. The CDR3 contains 14 residues. The V gene end was trimmed by 9 bases and the J gene end by 5 bases; junction bases not matched to a gene: 10. Specified time point: week 5, during vaccination. Each dose delivered 300 ug of mutant IDH1 20-mer peptide subcutaneously with imiquimod. Donor diagnoses consisted of new WHO grade 3 or 4 IDH1-mutant, ATRX-lost astrocytomas. This clone was seen once. Its antigen is not known.

The chain joins TRBV6-5 to TRBJ2-5; TRBD2 matches at 9 bases. The sequence came from a woman in her forties with glioma. Some clones in this sample may be carry-over from other donors' samples. This specimen was peripheral blood mononuclear cells (PBMCs), taken from a glioma patient whose treatment included an IDH1 peptide vaccine. CDR3 amino acids: CARRGGRARETQYF. The CDR3 DNA is TGTGCCAGGCGTGGCGGGAGGGCCCGGGAGACCCAGTACTTC.